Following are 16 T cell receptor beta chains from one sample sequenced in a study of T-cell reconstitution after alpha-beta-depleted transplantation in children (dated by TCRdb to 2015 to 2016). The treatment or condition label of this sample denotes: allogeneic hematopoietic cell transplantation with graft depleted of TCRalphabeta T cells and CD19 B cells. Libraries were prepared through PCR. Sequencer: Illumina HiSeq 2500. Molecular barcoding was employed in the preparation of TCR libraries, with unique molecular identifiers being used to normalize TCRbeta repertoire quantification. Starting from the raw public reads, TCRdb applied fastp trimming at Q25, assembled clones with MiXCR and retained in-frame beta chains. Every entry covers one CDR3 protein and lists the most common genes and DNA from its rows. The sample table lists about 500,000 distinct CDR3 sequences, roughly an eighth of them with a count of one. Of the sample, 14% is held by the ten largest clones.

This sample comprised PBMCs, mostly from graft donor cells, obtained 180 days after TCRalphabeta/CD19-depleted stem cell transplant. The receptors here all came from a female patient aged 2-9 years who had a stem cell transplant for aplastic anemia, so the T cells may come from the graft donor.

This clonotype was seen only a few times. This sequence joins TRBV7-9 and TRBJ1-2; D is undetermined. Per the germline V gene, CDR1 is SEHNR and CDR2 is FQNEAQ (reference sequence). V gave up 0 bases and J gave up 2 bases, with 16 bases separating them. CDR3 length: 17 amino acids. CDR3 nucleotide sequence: TGTGCCAGCAGCTTAGCGCAAGCGCCCCCCTCAAACTATGGCTACACCTTC. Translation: CASSLAQAPPSNYGYTF.

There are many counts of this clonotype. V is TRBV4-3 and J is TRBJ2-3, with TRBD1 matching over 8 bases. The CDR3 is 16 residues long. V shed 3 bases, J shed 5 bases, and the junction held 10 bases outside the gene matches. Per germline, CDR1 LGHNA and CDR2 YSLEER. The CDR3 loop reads CASSHPNTGGGDTQYF. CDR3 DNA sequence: TGCGCCAGCAGCCATCCTAATACAGGGGGTGGAGATACGCAGTATTTT.

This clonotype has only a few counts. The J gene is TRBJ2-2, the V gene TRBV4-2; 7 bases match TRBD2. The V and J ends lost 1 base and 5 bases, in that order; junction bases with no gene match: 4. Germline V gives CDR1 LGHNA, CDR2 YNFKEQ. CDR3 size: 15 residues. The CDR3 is CASSQVAGVTGELFF. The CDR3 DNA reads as TGTGCCAGCAGCCAAGTCGCGGGAGTAACCGGGGAGCTGTTTTTT.

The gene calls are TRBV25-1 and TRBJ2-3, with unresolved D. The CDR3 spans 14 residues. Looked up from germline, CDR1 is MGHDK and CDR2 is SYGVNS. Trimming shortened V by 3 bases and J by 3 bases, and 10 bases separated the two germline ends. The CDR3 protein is CASSEFSGTDTQYF. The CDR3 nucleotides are TGTGCCAGCAGTGAGTTTAGTGGGACAGATACGCAGTATTTT.

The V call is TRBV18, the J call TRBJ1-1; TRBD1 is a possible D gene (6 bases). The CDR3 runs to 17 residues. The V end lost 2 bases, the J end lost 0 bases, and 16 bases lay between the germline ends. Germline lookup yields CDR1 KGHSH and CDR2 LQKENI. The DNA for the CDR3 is TGTGCCAGCTCACCAAGCCTGGCGGGGGCGGTGAACACTGAAGCTTTCTTT. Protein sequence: CASSPSLAGAVNTEAFF.

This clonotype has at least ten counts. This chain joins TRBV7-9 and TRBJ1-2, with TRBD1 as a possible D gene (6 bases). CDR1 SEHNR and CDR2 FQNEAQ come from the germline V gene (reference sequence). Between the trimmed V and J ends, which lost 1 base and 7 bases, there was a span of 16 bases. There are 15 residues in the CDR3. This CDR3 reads CASSLGGSGALGYTF. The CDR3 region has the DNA TGTGCCAGCAGCTTAGGCGGGTCAGGGGCTCTTGGCTACACCTTC.

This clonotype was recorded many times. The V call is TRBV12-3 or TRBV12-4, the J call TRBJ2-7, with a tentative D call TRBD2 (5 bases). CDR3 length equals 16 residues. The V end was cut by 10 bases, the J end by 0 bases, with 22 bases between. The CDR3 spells CATTLRDLKSSYEQYF. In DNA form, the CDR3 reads TGTGCCACTACGTTACGGGATTTAAAGAGCTCCTACGAGCAGTACTTC.

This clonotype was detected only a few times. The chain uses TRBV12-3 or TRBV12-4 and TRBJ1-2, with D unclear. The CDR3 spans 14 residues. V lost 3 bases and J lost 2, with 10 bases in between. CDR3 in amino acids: CASSFITANYGYTF. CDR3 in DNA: TGTGCCAGCAGTTTTATAACGGCCAACTATGGCTACACCTTC.

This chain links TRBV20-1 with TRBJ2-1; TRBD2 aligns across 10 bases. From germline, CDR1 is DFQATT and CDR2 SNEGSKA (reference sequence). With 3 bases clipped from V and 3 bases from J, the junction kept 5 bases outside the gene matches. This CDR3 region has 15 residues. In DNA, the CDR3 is TGCAGTGCTAGTGGGGCTAGCGGGAGCTACAATGAGCAGTTCTTC. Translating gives CSASGASGSYNEQFF.

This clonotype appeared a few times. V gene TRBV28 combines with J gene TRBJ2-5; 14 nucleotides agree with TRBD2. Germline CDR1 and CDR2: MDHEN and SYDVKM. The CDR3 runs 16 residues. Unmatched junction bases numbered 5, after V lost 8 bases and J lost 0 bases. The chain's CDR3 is CASPGTSGGYQETQYF. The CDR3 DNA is TGTGCCAGCCCGGGGACTAGCGGGGGATACCAAGAGACCCAGTACTTC.

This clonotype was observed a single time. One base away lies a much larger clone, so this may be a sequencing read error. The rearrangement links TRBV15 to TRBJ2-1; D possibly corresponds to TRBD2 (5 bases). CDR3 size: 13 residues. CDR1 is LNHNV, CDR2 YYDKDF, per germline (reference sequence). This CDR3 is CPTSSVTEAGQFF. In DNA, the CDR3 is TGTCCCACCAGCAGTGTCACTGAGGCGGGGCAGTTCTTC. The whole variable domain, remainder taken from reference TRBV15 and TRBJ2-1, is DAMVIQNPRYQVTQFGKPVTLSCSQTLNHNVMYWYQQKSSQAPKLLFHYYDKDFNNEADTPDNFQSRRPNTSFCFLDIRSPGLGDTAMYLCPTSSVTEAGQFFGPGTRLTVL.

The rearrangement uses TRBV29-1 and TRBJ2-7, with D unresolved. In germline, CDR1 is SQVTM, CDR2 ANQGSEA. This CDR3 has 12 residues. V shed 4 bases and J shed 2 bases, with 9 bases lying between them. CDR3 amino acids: CSVAGDAYEQYF. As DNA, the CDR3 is TGCAGCGTTGCGGGTGACGCCTACGAGCAGTACTTC.

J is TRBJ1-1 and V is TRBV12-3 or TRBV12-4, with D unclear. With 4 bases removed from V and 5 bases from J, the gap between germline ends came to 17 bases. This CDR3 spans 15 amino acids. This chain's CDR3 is CASSSRGGGLTEAFF. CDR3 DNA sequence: TGTGCCAGCAGTTCCAGAGGTGGCGGCCTTACTGAAGCTTTCTTT.

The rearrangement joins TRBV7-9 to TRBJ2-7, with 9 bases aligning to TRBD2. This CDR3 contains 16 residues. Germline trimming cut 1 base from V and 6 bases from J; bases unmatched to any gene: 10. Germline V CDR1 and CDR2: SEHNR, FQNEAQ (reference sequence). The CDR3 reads CASSLGASGIQAEQYF. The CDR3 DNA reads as TGTGCCAGCAGCTTAGGGGCTAGCGGGATACAAGCCGAGCAGTACTTC.

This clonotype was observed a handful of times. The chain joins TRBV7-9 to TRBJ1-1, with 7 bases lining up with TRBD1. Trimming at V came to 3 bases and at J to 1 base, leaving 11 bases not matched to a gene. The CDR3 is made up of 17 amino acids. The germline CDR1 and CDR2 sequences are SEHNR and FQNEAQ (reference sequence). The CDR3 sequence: CASSFTFLTGKNTEAFF. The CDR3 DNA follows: TGTGCCAGCAGCTTTACCTTCCTGACAGGGAAGAACACTGAAGCTTTCTTT.

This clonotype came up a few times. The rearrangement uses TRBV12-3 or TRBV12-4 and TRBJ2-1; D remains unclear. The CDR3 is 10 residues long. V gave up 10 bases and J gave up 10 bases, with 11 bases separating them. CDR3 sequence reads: CATLPLEQFF. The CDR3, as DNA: TGTGCCACCCTGCCACTGGAGCAGTTCTTC.